This is a list of T cell receptor beta chains from one sample in a study of T cell changes during pregnancy in multiple sclerosis. Clones were sequenced by immunoSEQ multiplex PCR, and TCRdb holds only the in-frame ones, with some missing. The sample includes about 44,000 clones, 80% to 95% of them seen just once. This specimen consisted of CD4+ T cells from peripheral blood mononuclear cells, obtained in the third trimester of pregnancy. Receptors were obtained from a female donor with multiple sclerosis, enrolled in a pregnancy study. Each CDR3 is given with its conserved first and last residue. Fields, in order: CDR3 DNA, CDR3 protein, clone size, D gene, J gene, V gene. The D gene is left open where the match is weak. Clone size is not always given. Where it is, it says once, few, many or a class for expanded clones.

TGTGCCAGCAGCTTTATGGCTGACAATGAGCAGTTCTTC,CASSFMADNEQFF,NA,NA,TRBJ2-1,TRBV11-3
TGTGCCAGCAGCCGGACAGGGGGCGATGGCTACACCTTC,CASSRTGGDGYTF,once,TRBD1,TRBJ1-2,TRBV7-3
TGTGCCAGCAGTGGTTCAGGGGCCACTCAGCCCCAGCATTTT,CASSGSGATQPQHF,NA,NA,TRBJ1-5,TRBV2
TGTGCCAGCAGCGATGGGACAGAGGCTGGCTACACCTTC,CASSDGTEAGYTF,NA,TRBD1,TRBJ1-2,TRBV5-6
TGTGCCAGCAGTAGCGGGAGGGCGGGTGAGCAGTACTTC,CASSSGRAGEQYF,NA,TRBD2,TRBJ2-5,TRBV6-1
TGTGCCAGCAACCCACCCTACAGCCTCGTGGGCGAGCAGTACTTC,CASNPPYSLVGEQYF,NA,NA,TRBJ2-7,TRBV28
TGTGCCATGAAAACAGGGGGCTCTGGAAACACCATATATTTT,CAMKTGGSGNTIYF,NA,TRBD1,TRBJ1-3,TRBV10-3
TGTGCCAGCAGCGGCGGACAGGCCCATGAGCAGTTCTTC,CASSGGQAHEQFF,NA,TRBD1,TRBJ2-1,TRBV7-2
TGCGCCAGCAGCCAAGAGTTCTCTGGCCTAGCGGACACAGATACGCAGTATTTT,CASSQEFSGLADTDTQYF,NA,TRBD2,TRBJ2-3,TRBV4-3
TGTGCCAGCAGTGAATATCTAGCAGGACAGGGAGAGGGCTACACCTTC,CASSEYLAGQGEGYTF,few,TRBD1,TRBJ1-2,TRBV25-1
TGTGCCAGCATCCTTGAAGTAGCGTCCTACGAGCAGTACTTC,CASILEVASYEQYF,NA,NA,TRBJ2-7,TRBV5-8
TGCGCCAGCTCCACTACCACACGGAGTATAACTAATGAAAAACTGTTTTTT,CASSTTTRSITNEKLFF,NA,NA,TRBJ1-4,TRBV5-1
TGTGCCAGTAGTCAGGGCGCGGGGACAGATACGCAGTATTTT,CASSQGAGTDTQYF,NA,NA,TRBJ2-3,TRBV19
TGTGCCAGCTCACCACCCGGGAGTGGTAGTGGCTACGAGCAGTACTTC,CASSPPGSGSGYEQYF,NA,NA,TRBJ2-7,TRBV18
TGTGCCAGCAGTTTAGCAGGGCCCTTTGGCTACACCTTC,CASSLAGPFGYTF,NA,NA,TRBJ1-2,TRBV6-5
TGTGCCATCAGTGGAACAGGGGGTGGACTAGCGAGGTCAGATACGCAGTATTTT,CAISGTGGGLARSDTQYF,NA,NA,TRBJ2-3,TRBV10-3
TGTGCCAGTAGTCGCTCCGGACAGGGGTCTAACTATGGCTACACCTTC,CASSRSGQGSNYGYTF,NA,TRBD1,TRBJ1-2,TRBV19
TGTGCCAGCAGCCAAGATCTAGCGGGACACGGCGATGAGCAGTTCTTC,CASSQDLAGHGDEQFF,NA,TRBD2,TRBJ2-1,TRBV14
TGTGCCAGCTCACCACCGGCAGGGACAGAGTTTTCTGATACGCAGTATTTT,CASSPPAGTEFSDTQYF,NA,TRBD1,TRBJ2-3,TRBV18
TGTGCCAGCAGTTTAAGGGACAGCCTATACACCGGGGAGCTGTTTTTT,CASSLRDSLYTGELFF,NA,TRBD1,TRBJ2-2,TRBV28
TGTGCCAGTAGTATAGTCGGGGGACAGGGCAGCAATGAGCAGTTCTTC,CASSIVGGQGSNEQFF,NA,TRBD1,TRBJ2-1,TRBV19
TGTGCCAGCAGCCAAAGGGTACAGGGGGAGGCCGGGGAGCTGTTTTTT,CASSQRVQGEAGELFF,NA,TRBD1,TRBJ2-2,TRBV4-2